The entry below gives a single T cell receptor beta chain sequence along with its context. Seattle's enrolled individuals joined amid active infection and were then monitored longitudinally. This record belongs to a study of blood T cell repertoires in COVID-19. Produced via immunoSEQ multiplex PCR; TCRdb's table is partial and in-frame only. Among around 190,000 clones, over 80% were seen once, and the ten largest hold around 7.3%. The ends were cut back, 0 bases at V and 4 bases at J, with 9 bases in the middle. Per germline, CDR1 SGHAT and CDR2 FQNNGV. This CDR3 is built from 14 residues. The gene calls are TRBV11-2 and TRBJ1-2; tentative D call: TRBD1 (5 bases). The source is a woman aged 70 to 79 with COVID-19, enrolled during active disease. The sequencing sample was made of peripheral blood. CDR3 protein: CASSLDPGIYGYTF. In nucleotides, the CDR3 is TGTGCCAGCAGCTTAGATCCAGGGATCTATGGCTACACCTTC.